The clone carrying this TCR beta chain was recorded at least ten times. Its antigen is unknown. Relative to the germline gene, one junction end is altered; a read error may explain this. The CDR3 has 14 residues. This library used about 400 ng RNA and molecular barcoded adaptors spanning alpha/delta and beta/gamma chains. TCRdb recomputed calls from the reads with MiXCR, one row per CDR3 protein. Here the sample spans roughly 82,000 distinct CDR3 sequences, 9% to 15% being singletons. This sample was included in a study of read filtering for tumor transcriptome and immune sequencing. Study-level background: Among patients, roughly 17 were male and more than 13 female, aged about 45 to 85 (mean about 72). R-ISS stage counts were under 10 for I, around 17 for II, six or seven for III. DNase treatment preceded whole-transcriptome library preparation.

General study findings and limits: Compared with RNA-seq, IR-seq gave much higher clonotype depth and reliability.

Sequencing was carried out using a population of CD138-negative cells sorted from bone marrow. The chain carries TRBV12-3 or TRBV12-4 and TRBJ2-3, with 9 bases matching TRBD2. The clonotype originates from a donor aged 40 or older with multiple myeloma. Here the CDR3 reads CASRLAGVSDTQYF. The CDR3 DNA follows: TGTGCCAGCAGGTTAGCGGGAGTTTCAGATACGCAGTATTTT.